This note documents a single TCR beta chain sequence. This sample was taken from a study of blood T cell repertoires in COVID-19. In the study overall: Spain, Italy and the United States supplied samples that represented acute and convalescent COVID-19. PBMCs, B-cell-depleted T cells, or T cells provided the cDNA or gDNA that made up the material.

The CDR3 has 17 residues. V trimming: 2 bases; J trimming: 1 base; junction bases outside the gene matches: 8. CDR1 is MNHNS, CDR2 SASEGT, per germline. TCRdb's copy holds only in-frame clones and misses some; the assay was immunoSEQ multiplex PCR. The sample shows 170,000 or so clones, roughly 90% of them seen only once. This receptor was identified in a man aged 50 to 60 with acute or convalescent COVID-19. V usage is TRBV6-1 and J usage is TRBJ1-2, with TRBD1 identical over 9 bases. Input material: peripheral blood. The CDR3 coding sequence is TGTGCCAGCAGTGAATTGGGACAGGGTTTTATTAACTATGGCTACACCTTC. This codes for CASSELGQGFINYGYTF.